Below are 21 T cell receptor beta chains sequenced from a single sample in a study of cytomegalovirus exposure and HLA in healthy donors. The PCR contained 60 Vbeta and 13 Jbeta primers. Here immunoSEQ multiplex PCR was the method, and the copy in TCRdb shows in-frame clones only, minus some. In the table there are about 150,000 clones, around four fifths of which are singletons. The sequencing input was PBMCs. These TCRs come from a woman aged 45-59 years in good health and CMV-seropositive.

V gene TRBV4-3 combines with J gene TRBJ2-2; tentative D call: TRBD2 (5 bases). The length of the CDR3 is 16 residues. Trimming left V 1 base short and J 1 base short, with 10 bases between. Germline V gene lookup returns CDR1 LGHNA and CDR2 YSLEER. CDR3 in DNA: TGCGCCAGCAGCCAAGGTACCCGGGAGAACACCGGGGAGCTGTTTTTT. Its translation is CASSQGTRENTGELFF.

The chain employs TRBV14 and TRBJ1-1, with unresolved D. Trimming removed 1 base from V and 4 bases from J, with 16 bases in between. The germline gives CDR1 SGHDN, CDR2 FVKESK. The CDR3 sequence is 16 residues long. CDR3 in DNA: TGTGCCAGCAGCCAAGGCAGGAGGAGACGTGGCACTGAAGCTTTCTTT. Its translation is CASSQGRRRRGTEAFF.

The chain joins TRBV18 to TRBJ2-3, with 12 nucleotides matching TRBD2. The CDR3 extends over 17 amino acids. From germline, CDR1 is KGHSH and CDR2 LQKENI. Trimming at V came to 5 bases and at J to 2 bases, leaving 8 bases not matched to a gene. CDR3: CASSGTSGRSSTDTQYF. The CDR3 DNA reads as TGTGCCAGCTCAGGAACTAGCGGGAGGTCGTCCACAGATACGCAGTATTTT. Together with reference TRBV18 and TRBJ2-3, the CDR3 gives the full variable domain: NAGVMQNPRHLVRRRGQEARLRCSPMKGHSHVYWYRQLPEEGLKFMVYLQKENIIDESGMPKERFSAEFPKEGPSILRIQQVVRGDSAAYFCASSGTSGRSSTDTQYFGPGTRLTVL.

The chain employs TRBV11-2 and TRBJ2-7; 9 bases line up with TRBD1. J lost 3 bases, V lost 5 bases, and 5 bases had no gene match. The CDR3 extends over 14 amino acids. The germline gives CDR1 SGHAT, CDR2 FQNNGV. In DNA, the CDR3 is TGTGCCAGCAGCCCGGGACAGGGAGTCTACGAGCAGTACTTC. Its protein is CASSPGQGVYEQYF.

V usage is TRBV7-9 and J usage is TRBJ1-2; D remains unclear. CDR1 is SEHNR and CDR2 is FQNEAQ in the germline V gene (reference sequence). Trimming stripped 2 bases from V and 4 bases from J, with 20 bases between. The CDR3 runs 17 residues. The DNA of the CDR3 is TGTGCCAGCAGCTTAAGCGTCGGAGGGCGACTGCCCTATGGCTACACCTTC. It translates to CASSLSVGGRLPYGYTF.

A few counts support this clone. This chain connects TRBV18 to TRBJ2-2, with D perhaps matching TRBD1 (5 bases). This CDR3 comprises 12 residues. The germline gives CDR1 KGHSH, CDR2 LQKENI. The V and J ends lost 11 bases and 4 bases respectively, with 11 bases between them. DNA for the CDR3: TGTGCCGGGGCGAATGCCACCGGGGAGCTGTTTTTT. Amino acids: CAGANATGELFF.

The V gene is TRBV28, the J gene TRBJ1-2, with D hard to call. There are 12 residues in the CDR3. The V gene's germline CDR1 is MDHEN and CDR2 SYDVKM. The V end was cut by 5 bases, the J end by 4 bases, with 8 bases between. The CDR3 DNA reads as TGTGCCAGCAGTCTTGACACCTATGGCTACACCTTC. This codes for CASSLDTYGYTF.

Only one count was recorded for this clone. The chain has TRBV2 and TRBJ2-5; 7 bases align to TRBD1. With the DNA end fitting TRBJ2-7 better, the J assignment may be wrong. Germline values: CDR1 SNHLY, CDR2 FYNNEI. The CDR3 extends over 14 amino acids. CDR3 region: CASSGRTGSSEQYF. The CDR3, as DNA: TGTGCCAGCAGCGGACGGACAGGTTCTAGCGAGCAGTACTTC.

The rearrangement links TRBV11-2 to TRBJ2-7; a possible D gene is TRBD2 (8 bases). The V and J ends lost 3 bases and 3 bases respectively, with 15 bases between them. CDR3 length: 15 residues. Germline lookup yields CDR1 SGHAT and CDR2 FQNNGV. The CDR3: CASSFGGDRNYEQYF. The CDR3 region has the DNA TGTGCCAGCAGCTTCGGGGGGGACAGAAACTACGAGCAGTACTTC.

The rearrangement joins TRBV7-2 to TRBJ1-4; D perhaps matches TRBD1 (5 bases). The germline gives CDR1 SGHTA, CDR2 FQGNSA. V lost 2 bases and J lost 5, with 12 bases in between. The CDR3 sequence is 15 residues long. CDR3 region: CASSLYGGENEKLFF. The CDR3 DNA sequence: TGTGCCAGCAGCTTATACGGGGGGGAGAATGAAAAACTGTTTTTT.

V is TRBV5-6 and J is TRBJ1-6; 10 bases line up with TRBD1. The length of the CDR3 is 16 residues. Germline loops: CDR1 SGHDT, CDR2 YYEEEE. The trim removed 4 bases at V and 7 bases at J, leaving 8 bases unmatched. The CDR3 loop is CASSADRGHGNSPLHF. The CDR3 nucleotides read TGTGCCAGCAGCGCCGACAGGGGGCACGGGAATTCACCCCTCCACTTT.

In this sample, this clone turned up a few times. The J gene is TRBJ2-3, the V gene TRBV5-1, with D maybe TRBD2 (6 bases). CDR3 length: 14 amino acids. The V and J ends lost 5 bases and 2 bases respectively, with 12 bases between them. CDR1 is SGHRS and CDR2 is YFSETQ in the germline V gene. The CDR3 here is CASSYGTHTDTQYF. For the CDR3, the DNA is TGCGCCAGCAGTTACGGGACTCACACAGATACGCAGTATTTT.

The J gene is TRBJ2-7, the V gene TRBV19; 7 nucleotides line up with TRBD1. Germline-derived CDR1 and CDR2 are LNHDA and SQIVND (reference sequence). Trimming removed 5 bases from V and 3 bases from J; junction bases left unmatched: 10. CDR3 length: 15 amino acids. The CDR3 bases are TGTGCCAGTAGTGGTGGGGACAGAGGGATCTACGAGCAGTACTTC. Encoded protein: CASSGGDRGIYEQYF. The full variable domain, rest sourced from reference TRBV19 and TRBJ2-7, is DGGITQSPKYLFRKEGQNVTLSCEQNLNHDAMYWYRQDPGQGLRLIYYSQIVNDFQKGDIAEGYSVSREKKESFPLTVTSAQKNPTAFYLCASSGGDRGIYEQYFGPGTRLTVT.

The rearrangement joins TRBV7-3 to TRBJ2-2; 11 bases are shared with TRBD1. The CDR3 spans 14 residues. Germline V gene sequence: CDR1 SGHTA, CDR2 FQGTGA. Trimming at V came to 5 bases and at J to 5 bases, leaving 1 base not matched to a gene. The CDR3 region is CASSGTGGTGELFF. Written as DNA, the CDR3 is TGTGCCAGCAGCGGGACAGGGGGGACCGGGGAGCTGTTTTTT.

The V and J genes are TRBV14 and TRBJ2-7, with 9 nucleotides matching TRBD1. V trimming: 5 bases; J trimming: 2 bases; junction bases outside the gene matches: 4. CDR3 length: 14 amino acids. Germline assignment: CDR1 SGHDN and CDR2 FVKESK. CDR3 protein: CASSGGTGPYEQYF. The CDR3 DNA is TGTGCCAGCAGCGGGGGGACAGGGCCCTACGAGCAGTACTTC.

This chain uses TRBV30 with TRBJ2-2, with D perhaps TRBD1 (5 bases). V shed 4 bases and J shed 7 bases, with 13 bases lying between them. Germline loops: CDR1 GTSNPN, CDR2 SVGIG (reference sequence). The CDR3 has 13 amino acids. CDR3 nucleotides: TGTGCCTGGAAATTAGGGGAAGGCGGGGAGCTGTTTTTT. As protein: CAWKLGEGGELFF.

The CDR3 here is CASSQERYRTYEQYF. CDR3 nucleotide sequence: TGCGCCAGCAGCCAAGAAAGGTACAGAACCTACGAGCAGTACTTC. This chain connects TRBV4-3 to TRBJ2-7; D remains unclear. Trimming shortened V by 0 bases and J by 2 bases, and 11 bases separated the two germline ends. Germline V CDR1 and CDR2: LGHNA, YSLEER. CDR3 length: 15 amino acids.

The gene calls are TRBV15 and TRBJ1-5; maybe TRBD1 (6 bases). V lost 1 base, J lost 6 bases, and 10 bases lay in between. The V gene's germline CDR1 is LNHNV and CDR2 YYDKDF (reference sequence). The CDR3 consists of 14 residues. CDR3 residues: CATSRAGEGQPQHF. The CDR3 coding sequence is TGTGCCACCAGCAGAGCAGGGGAAGGTCAGCCCCAGCATTTT.

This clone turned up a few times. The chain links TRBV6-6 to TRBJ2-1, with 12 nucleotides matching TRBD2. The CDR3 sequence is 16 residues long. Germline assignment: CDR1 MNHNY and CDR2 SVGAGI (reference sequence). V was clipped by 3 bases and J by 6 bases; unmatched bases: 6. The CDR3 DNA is TGTGCCAGCAGTTATTCTAGCGGGGGGGCGGTCAATGAGCAGTTCTTC. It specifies CASSYSSGGAVNEQFF.

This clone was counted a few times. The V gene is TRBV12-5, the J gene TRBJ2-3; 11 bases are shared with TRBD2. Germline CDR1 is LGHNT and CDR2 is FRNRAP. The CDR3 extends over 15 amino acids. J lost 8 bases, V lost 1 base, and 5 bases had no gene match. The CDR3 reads CASGLALAGVVTQYF. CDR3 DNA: TGTGCTAGTGGTTTGGCACTAGCGGGAGTAGTTACGCAGTATTTT.

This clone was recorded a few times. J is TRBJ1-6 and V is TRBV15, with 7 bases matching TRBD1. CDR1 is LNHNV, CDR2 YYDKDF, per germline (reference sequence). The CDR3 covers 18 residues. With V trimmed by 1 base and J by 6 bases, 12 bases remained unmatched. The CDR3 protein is CATSRAKTGSILNSPLHF. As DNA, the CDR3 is TGTGCCACCAGCAGAGCGAAGACAGGGAGTATTCTTAATTCACCCCTCCACTTT.